The 32 T cell receptor beta chains listed next were all sequenced from one sample in a study of human CD8 memory T cell subsets. UMI-labeled 5' RACE was used to make TCR beta libraries. TCRdb reprocessed the 5' RACE reads, with one entry per CDR3 protein and no DNA. The sample table sets out 15,000 to 20,000 distinct CDR3 sequences. Specimen: CD8+ stem-like memory T cells (TSCM and TCM) sorted from PBMCs. This sample's subset: stem-like memory CD8 T cells (TSTEM), CCR7+ PD-1- TIGIT-. All receptors come from a human donor in good health.

This sequence joins TRBV5-4 and TRBJ2-1. The CDR3 is made up of 19 amino acids. Germline CDR1 and CDR2: SGHNT and YYREEE (reference sequence). The CDR3 region is CASSGDGVDLQYLYNEQFF.

The CDR3 sequence: CASRLGNEQFF. The chain joins TRBV19 to TRBJ2-1; TCRdb proposes TRBD2, but this gene call is untestable without DNA. The germline V gene encodes CDR1 LNHDA and CDR2 SQIVND (reference sequence). This CDR3 contains 11 residues.

The chain carries TRBV7-8 and TRBJ2-1. The CDR3 covers 14 residues. Germline CDR1 reads SGHVS; CDR2 reads FQNEAQ. CDR3 amino acids: CASSLDGLYNEQFF.

V usage is TRBV5-6 and J usage is TRBJ2-5; the D gene TCRdb calls, TRBD2, cannot be checked with no DNA. The V gene's germline CDR1 is SGHDT and CDR2 YYEEEE. The CDR3 runs to 16 residues. The CDR3 sequence: CASSFLTSGNRETQYF.

This rearrangement joins TRBV19 to TRBJ2-2. Germline V gene lookup returns CDR1 LNHDA and CDR2 SQIVND (reference sequence). CDR3 length: 11 residues. The CDR3 loop is CASNLNGELFF.

By frequency, this clonotype registers medium-sized (0.01 to 0.1%). The gene calls are TRBV20-1 and TRBJ2-5. CDR1 and CDR2 from the germline V gene are DFQATT and SNEGSKA (reference sequence). This CDR3 is built from 13 residues. The CDR3 loop reads CSEIRLGQETQYF.

This chain links TRBV18 with TRBJ2-1. The CDR3 is made up of 11 amino acids. The V gene's germline CDR1 is KGHSH and CDR2 LQKENI. CDR3 region: CASSPEVEQFF.

The gene calls are TRBV6-1 and TRBJ2-7. CDR1 is MNHNS, CDR2 SASEGT, per germline. This CDR3 contains 12 residues. CDR3 amino acids: CAYGPSSGEQYF.

V and J are TRBV3-1 and TRBJ2-7. In germline, CDR1 is LGHDT, CDR2 YNNKEL (reference sequence). The CDR3 consists of 16 residues. The CDR3 region is CASSQGFRGLGYEQYF.

This chain uses TRBV30 with TRBJ2-1; TCRdb's D gene call, TRBD2, goes unchecked for lack of DNA. The germline V gene has CDR1 GTSNPN and CDR2 SVGIG (reference sequence). This CDR3 contains 14 residues. CDR3 sequence: CAKKGGPSYNEQFF.

The chain couples TRBV5-1 to TRBJ2-7; the TCRdb call, TRBD2, lacks DNA for checking. The CDR3 contains 19 residues. Germline CDR1 and CDR2: SGHRS and YFSETQ. CDR3 loop: CASSLWGALPGREVYEQYF.

This CDR3 is CASSQEMWGPEAFF. The chain employs TRBV4-3 and TRBJ1-1; TCRdb outputs TRBD1, but without DNA this stays unchecked. Germline V gene data show CDR1 as LGHNA and CDR2 as YSLEER. CDR3 length equals 14 residues.

This sequence joins TRBV7-2 and TRBJ2-7; TCRdb proposes TRBD2, but this gene call is untestable without DNA. CDR3 length: 15 amino acids. CDR1 is SGHTA and CDR2 is FQGNSA in the germline V gene. CDR3 protein: CASSSLLGTSYEQYF.

J is TRBJ1-4 and V is TRBV27; lacking DNA, the TRBD1 call made by TCRdb goes unchecked. The CDR3 covers 11 residues. Germline lookup yields CDR1 MNHEY and CDR2 SMNVEV (reference sequence). CDR3 protein: CASSLRGKLFF.

The chain has TRBV9 and TRBJ1-2. This CDR3 region has 15 residues. CDR1 and CDR2 from the germline V gene are SGDLS and YYNGEE. CDR3 residues: CASSVAEFGSHGYTF.

This chain uses TRBV9 with TRBJ2-1; TCRdb calls TRBD2, which cannot be checked without DNA. CDR3 length: 14 amino acids. CDR1 is SGDLS and CDR2 is YYNGEE in the germline V gene. CDR3 amino acids: CASSLRPLGKEQFF. Drawing the rest from reference TRBV9 and TRBJ2-1, the complete variable domain is DSGVTQTPKHLITATGQRVTLRCSPRSGDLSVYWYQQSLDQGLQFLIQYYNGEERAKGNILERFSAQQFPDLHSELNLSSLELGDSALYFCASSLRPLGKEQFFGPGTRLTVL.

V gene TRBV11-1 combines with J gene TRBJ1-2; TCRdb returns TRBD1, unconfirmable since there is no DNA. This CDR3 region has 15 residues. The germline CDR1 and CDR2 sequences are SGHAT and FQDESV (reference sequence). The CDR3 here is CASSLETVQTSGYTF.

The V and J genes are TRBV12-3 or TRBV12-4 and TRBJ2-1; TCRdb indicates TRBD1, and absent DNA this call remains unverified. The CDR3 runs 13 residues. CDR3 residues: CASTRTGWGEQFF.

The rearrangement links TRBV18 to TRBJ2-7; TCRdb designates TRBD2, a call that cannot be tested without DNA. The CDR3 has 16 amino acids. The germline V gene encodes CDR1 KGHSH and CDR2 LQKENI. The CDR3 spells CASSPLGTSGTHEQYF.

The chain couples TRBV12-3 or TRBV12-4 to TRBJ1-2; the D gene TCRdb calls, TRBD1, cannot be checked with no DNA. The CDR3 spans 13 residues. The CDR3 sequence is CASSPHPGYGYTF.

The gene calls are TRBV9 and TRBJ2-7. Looked up from germline, CDR1 is SGDLS and CDR2 is YYNGEE. CDR3 size: 14 residues. The CDR3 protein is CASSVEKSFYEQYF.

This clonotype is called medium-sized based on its frequency. The V and J genes are TRBV20-1 and TRBJ1-4. Germline V gene sequence: CDR1 DFQATT, CDR2 SNEGSKA (reference sequence). The length of the CDR3 is 15 residues. The CDR3 sequence is CSARDLFSTDEKLFF.

The gene calls are TRBV7-9 and TRBJ2-7. The germline V gene encodes CDR1 SEHNR and CDR2 FQNEAQ (reference sequence). CDR3 length: 14 amino acids. The CDR3 reads CASSPDLSSYEQYF.

This chain connects TRBV15 to TRBJ2-7; TCRdb reports TRBD1, a call that lacks DNA to check it against. There are 13 residues in the CDR3. Germline loops: CDR1 LNHNV, CDR2 YYDKDF (reference sequence). The CDR3 is CATSMDTLYEQYF.

The chain carries TRBV5-1 and TRBJ1-1; the TCRdb D gene call, TRBD1, has no DNA to confirm it. The CDR3 is 14 residues long. Germline V gene data show CDR1 as SGHRS and CDR2 as YFSETQ. CDR3: CASSLFSGDTEAFF.

The J gene is TRBJ2-7, the V gene TRBV7-3; TCRdb's assignment of TRBD2 cannot be checked, as there is no DNA. The germline V gene encodes CDR1 SGHTA and CDR2 FQGTGA. The CDR3 has 15 amino acids. CDR3: CASSQLAGNSYEQYF.

This sequence joins TRBV5-1 and TRBJ2-7; TCRdb's assignment of TRBD1 cannot be checked, as there is no DNA. The CDR3 length is 14 residues. In germline, CDR1 is SGHRS, CDR2 YFSETQ. CDR3 residues: CASSLVDRPYEQYF. The full variable domain, in which reference TRBV5-1 and TRBJ2-7 provide the parts outside the CDR3, is KAGVTQTPRYLIKTRGQQVTLSCSPISGHRSVSWYQQTPGQGLQFLFEYFSETQRNKGNFPGRFSGRQFSNSRSEMNVSTLELGDSALYLCASSLVDRPYEQYFGPGTRLTVT.

This sequence joins TRBV9 and TRBJ2-3; TCRdb's assignment of TRBD1 cannot be checked, as there is no DNA. The CDR3 has 18 residues. Germline V gives CDR1 SGDLS, CDR2 YYNGEE. The CDR3 sequence: CASSPRDSLLPSTDTQYF.

The chain couples TRBV3-1 to TRBJ2-7; TCRdb's D call, TRBD2, is unchecked because there is no DNA. This CDR3 has 16 residues. Germline V gives CDR1 LGHDT, CDR2 YNNKEL (reference sequence). The CDR3 loop is CASSRSLAGVTYEQYF.

The J gene is TRBJ2-7, the V gene TRBV7-2; the TCRdb D gene call, TRBD1, has no DNA to confirm it. Germline-derived CDR1 and CDR2 are SGHTA and FQGNSA. The CDR3 consists of 16 residues. The CDR3 here is CASRGMGTRGDYEQYF.

The V and J genes are TRBV7-2 and TRBJ2-3; TCRdb's D gene call, TRBD2, goes unchecked for lack of DNA. CDR1 and CDR2 (germline): SGHTA, FQGNSA. This CDR3 region has 14 residues. This CDR3 is CASSPEGGTDTQYF.

The chain carries TRBV29-1 and TRBJ2-7; TCRdb returns TRBD1, unconfirmable since there is no DNA. This CDR3 region has 13 residues. Germline V gene lookup returns CDR1 SQVTM and CDR2 ANQGSEA. The CDR3: CSFKTGATYEQYF.